Sequencing of this T cell receptor beta chain was carried out in a study of T cell repertoires in cytomegalovirus infection. Study context: It was the public TCR beta signatures that indicated both CMV infection and matching HLA type.

General study findings and limits: Ex vivo responses were dominated by HLA-C-restricted CMV-specific TCR beta clonotypes.

This clonotype was observed a handful of times. No antigen is known for it. Each CDR3 protein gets one entry after TCRdb re-called the reads with MiXCR. The sample carries about 530,000 distinct CDR3 sequences, about 25% recorded once. CDR3 length: 14 amino acids. CDR1 is SNHLY, CDR2 FYNNEI, per germline. Trimming left V 10 bases short and J 0 bases short, with 13 bases between. Sample: PBMCs. This clonotype originated in a human donor in good health (CMV status not recorded). Some clones in this sample may be carry-over from other donors' samples. The J gene is TRBJ2-1, the V gene TRBV2; D possibly corresponds to TRBD1 (5 bases). In DNA form, the CDR3 reads TGTGCCACCAGGGAACAGATCTCCTACAATGAGCAGTTCTTC. It codes for CATREQISYNEQFF.